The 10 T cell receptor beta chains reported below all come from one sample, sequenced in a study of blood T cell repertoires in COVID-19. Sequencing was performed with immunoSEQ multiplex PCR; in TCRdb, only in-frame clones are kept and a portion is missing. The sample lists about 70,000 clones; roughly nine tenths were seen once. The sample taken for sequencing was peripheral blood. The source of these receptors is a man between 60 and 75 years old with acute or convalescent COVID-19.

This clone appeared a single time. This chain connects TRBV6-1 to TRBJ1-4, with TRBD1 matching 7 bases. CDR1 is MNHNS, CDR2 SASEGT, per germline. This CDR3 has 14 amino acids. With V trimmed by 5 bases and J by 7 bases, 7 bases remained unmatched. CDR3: CASSPTGLSEKLFF. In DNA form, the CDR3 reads TGTGCCAGCAGTCCGACAGGGTTGAGTGAAAAACTGTTTTTT.

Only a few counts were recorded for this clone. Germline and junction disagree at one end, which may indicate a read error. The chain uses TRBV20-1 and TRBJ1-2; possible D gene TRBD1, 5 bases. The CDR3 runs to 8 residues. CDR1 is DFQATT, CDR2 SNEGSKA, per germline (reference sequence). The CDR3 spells CSASQGAF. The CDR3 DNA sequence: TGCAGTGCTAGTCAAGGGGCCTTC.

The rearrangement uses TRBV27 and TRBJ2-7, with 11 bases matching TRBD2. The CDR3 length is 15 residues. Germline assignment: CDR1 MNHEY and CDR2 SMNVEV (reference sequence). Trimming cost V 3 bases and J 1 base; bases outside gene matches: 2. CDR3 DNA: TGTGCCAGCAGTTTTCTAGCGGGGGGTTCCTACGAGCAGTACTTC. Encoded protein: CASSFLAGGSYEQYF.

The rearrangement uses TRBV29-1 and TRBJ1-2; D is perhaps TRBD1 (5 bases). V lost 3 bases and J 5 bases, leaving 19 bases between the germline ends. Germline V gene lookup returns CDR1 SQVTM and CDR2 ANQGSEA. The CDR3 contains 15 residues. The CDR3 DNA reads TGCAGCGTTGAGGGGGGTGTCGGGGTCGAGTATGGCTACACCTTC. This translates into CSVEGGVGVEYGYTF.

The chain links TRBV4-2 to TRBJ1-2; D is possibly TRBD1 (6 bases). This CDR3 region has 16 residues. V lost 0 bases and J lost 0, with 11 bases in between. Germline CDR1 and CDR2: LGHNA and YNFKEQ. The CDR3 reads CASSQDQQGANYGYTF. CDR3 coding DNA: TGTGCCAGCAGCCAAGATCAACAGGGAGCTAACTATGGCTACACCTTC.

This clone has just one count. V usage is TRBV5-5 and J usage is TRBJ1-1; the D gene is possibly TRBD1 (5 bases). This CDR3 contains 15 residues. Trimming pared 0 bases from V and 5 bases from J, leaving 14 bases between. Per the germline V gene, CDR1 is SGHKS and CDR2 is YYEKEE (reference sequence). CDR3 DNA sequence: TGTGCCAGCAGCTTGGCCGGCAGGGTAGGGACTGAAGCTTTCTTT. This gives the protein CASSLAGRVGTEAFF. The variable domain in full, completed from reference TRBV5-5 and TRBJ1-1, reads DAGVTQSPTHLIKTRGQQVTLRCSPISGHKSVSWYQQVLGQGPQFIFQYYEKEERGRGNFPDRFSARQFPNYSSELNVNALLLGDSALYLCASSLAGRVGTEAFFGQGTRLTVV.

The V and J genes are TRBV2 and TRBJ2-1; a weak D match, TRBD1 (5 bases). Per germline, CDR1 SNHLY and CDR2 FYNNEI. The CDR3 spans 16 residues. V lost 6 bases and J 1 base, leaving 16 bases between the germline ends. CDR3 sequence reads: CASRSQGAESYNEQFF. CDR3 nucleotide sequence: TGTGCCAGCAGATCCCAAGGGGCTGAGTCCTACAATGAGCAGTTCTTC.

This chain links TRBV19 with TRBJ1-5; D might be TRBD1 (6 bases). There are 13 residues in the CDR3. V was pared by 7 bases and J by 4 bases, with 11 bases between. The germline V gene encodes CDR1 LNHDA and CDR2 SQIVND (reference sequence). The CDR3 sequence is CASMGARNQPQHF. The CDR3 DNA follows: TGTGCCAGTATGGGGGCCAGAAATCAGCCCCAGCATTTT.

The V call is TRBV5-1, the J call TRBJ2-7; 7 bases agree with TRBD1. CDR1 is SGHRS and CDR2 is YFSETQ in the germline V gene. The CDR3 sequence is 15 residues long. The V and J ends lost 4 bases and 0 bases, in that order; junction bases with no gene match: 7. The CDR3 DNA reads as TGCGCCAGCAGCGGGGACAGAAAGGCCTCCTACGAGCAGTACTTC. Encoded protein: CASSGDRKASYEQYF.

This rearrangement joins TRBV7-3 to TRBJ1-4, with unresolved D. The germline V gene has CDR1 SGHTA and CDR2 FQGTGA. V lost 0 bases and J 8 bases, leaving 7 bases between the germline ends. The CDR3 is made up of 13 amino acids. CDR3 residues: CASSLTSGEKLFF. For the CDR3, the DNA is TGTGCCAGCAGCTTAACGTCCGGGGAAAAACTGTTTTTT.